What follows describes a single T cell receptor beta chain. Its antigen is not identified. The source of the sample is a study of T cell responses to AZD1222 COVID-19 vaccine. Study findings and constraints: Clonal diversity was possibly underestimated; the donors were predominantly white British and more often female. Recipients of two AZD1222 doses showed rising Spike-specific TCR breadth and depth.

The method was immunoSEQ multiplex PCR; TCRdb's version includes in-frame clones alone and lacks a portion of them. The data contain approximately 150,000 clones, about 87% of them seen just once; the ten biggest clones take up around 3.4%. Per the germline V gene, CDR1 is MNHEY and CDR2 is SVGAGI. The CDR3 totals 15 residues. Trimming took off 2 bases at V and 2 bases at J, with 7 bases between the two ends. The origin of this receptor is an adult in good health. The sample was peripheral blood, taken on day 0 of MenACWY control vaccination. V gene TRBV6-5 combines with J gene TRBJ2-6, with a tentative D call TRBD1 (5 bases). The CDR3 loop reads CASSYGRAGANVLTF. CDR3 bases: TGTGCCAGCAGTTACGGCAGGGCTGGGGCCAACGTCCTGACTTTC.